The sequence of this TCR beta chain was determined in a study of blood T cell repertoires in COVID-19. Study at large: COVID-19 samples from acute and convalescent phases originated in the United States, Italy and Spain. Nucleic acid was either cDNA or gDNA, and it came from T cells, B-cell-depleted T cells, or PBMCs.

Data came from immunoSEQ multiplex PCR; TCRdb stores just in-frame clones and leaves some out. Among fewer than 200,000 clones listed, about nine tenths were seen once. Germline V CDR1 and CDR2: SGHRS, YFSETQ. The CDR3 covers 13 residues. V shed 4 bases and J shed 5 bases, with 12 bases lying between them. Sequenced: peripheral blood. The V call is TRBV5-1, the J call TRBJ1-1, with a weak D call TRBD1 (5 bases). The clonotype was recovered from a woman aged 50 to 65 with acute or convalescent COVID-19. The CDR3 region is CASSRLRGTEAFF. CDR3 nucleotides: TGCGCCAGCAGCCGCCTAAGGGGTACTGAAGCTTTCTTT.